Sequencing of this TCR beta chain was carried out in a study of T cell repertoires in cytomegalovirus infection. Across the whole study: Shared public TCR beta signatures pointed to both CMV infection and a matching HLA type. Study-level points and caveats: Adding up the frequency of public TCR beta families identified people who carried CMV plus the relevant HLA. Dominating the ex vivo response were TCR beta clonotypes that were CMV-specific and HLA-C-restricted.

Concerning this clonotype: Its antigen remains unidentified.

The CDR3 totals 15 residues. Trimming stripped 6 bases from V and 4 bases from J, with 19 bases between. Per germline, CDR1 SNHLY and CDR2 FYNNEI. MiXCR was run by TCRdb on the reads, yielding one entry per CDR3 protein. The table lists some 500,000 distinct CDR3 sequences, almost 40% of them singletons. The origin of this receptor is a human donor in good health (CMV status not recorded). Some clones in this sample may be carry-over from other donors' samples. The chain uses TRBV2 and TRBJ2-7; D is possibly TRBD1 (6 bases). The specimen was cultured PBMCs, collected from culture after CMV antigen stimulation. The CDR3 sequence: CASSPRAAQGYEQYF. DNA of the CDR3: TGTGCCAGCAGCCCCCGGGCCGCTCAGGGGTACGAGCAGTACTTC.